Shown below are 19 T cell receptor beta chains from a single sample sequenced in a study of high-grade serous ovarian cancer treatment subgroups (dated by TCRdb to about 2021). Libraries came from the immunoSEQ multiplex PCR assay. This immuneACCESS table, as held by TCRdb, lists in-frame sequences with V and J called but not all clones. Of the missing ones, under half trace to an unresolved V gene in checked studies; the others have no known cause. This sample is represented by some 4,500 clones; approximately 78% of them were singletons. The ten largest clonotypes hold roughly a tenth of the sample. Tumor samples were collected prior to definitive surgery or chemotherapy. The sequenced material came from tumor tissue. These receptors were obtained from a human donor with high-grade serous ovarian cancer.

This chain uses TRBV5-6 with TRBJ2-2; TRBD1 matches at 7 bases. J gave up 0 bases and V 6 bases, and 8 bases lay outside the gene matches. Germline CDR1 is SGHDT and CDR2 is YYEEEE. CDR3 length: 16 amino acids. The CDR3 reads CASTPTGTANTGELFF. Here the CDR3 DNA reads TGTGCCAGCACCCCGACCGGGACAGCGAACACCGGGGAGCTGTTTTTT. Complete variable domain (other parts from reference TRBV5-6 and TRBJ2-2): DAGVTQSPTHLIKTRGQQVTLRCSPKSGHDTVSWYQQALGQGPQFIFQYYEEEERQRGNFPDRFSGHQFPNYSSELNVNALLLGDSALYLCASTPTGTANTGELFFGEGSRLTVL.

The chain joins TRBV6-5 to TRBJ2-5, with 7 nucleotides matching TRBD2. The V and J ends lost 6 bases and 4 bases, in that order; junction bases with no gene match: 5. Germline V lookup: CDR1 MNHEY, CDR2 SVGAGI. This CDR3 spans 13 amino acids. Written as DNA, the CDR3 is TGTGCCAGCAGCCTCGCGGGGGTAGAGACCCAGTACTTC. Protein: CASSLAGVETQYF.

This chain connects TRBV19 to TRBJ1-5; 8 nucleotides align to TRBD1. Trimming at V came to 6 bases and at J to 9 bases, leaving 7 bases not matched to a gene. The CDR3 loop spans 13 amino acids. The V gene's germline CDR1 is LNHDA and CDR2 SQIVND (reference sequence). The CDR3 spells CASSYTGTGPQHF. The CDR3, as DNA: TGTGCCAGTAGCTATACAGGGACAGGGCCCCAGCATTTT.

This sequence joins TRBV18 and TRBJ1-1; D remains unclear. V was shortened by 3 bases and J by 7 bases, with 12 bases between the two germline ends. CDR1 is KGHSH, CDR2 LQKENI, per germline. This CDR3 has 13 residues. As DNA, the CDR3 is TGTGCCAGCTCACCCTATCTCGACGGTGAAGCTTTCTTT. Its translation: CASSPYLDGEAFF.

Note on this clone: A junction boundary mismatches the germline segment, possibly from a read error. Additional DNA sequences in this sample encode the identical CDR3. This chain uses TRBV11-2 with TRBJ2-2, with D unclear. The length of the CDR3 is 13 residues. Germline-derived CDR1 and CDR2 are SGHAT and FQNNGV. The CDR3 here is CASSLESGGELFF. The CDR3 nucleotides are TGTGCCAGTAGCTTAGAGTCTGGCGGGGAGCTGTTTTTT.

In its sample, this clone was seen once. The gene calls are TRBV6-1 and TRBJ1-2, with D perhaps TRBD1 (5 bases). The V gene lost 3 bases and the J gene lost 4 bases, with 12 bases spanning the gap. Germline V gene sequence: CDR1 MNHNS, CDR2 SASEGT. This CDR3 is 14 amino acids long. CDR3 nucleotide sequence: TGTGCCAGCAGTGAGGCAGGGAGTACCTATGGCTACACCTTC. It yields the protein CASSEAGSTYGYTF.

V usage is TRBV27 and J usage is TRBJ2-7; 8 bases map to TRBD2. The CDR3 sequence is 14 residues long. The trim removed 5 bases at V and 6 bases at J, leaving 9 bases unmatched. CDR1 is MNHEY and CDR2 is SMNVEV in the germline V gene (reference sequence). The DNA of the CDR3 is TGTGCCAGCAGTCTTGGGGCGGGAGGTCGCGAGCAGTACTTC. Translation: CASSLGAGGREQYF.

The chain employs TRBV11-2 and TRBJ2-5; D possibly corresponds to TRBD1 (5 bases). The CDR3 loop spans 11 amino acids. The V gene lost 11 bases and the J gene lost 1 base, with 8 bases spanning the gap. Germline values: CDR1 SGHAT, CDR2 FQNNGV. The CDR3 loop reads CAWGSQETQYF. The CDR3 coding sequence is TGTGCCTGGGGCTCCCAAGAGACCCAGTACTTC.

The CDR3 protein is CASSLDVLMETQYF. The CDR3 nucleotides read TGTGCCAGCAGCTTAGACGTGCTTATGGAGACCCAGTACTTC. This chain uses TRBV7-9 with TRBJ2-5, with D uncertain. The CDR3 sequence is 14 residues long. Germline V gene sequence: CDR1 SEHNR, CDR2 FQNEAQ (reference sequence). Trimming cost V 1 base and J 5 bases, with 11 bases left between them. The full variable domain, its missing parts supplied by reference TRBV7-9 and TRBJ2-5, is DTGVSQNPRHKITKRGQNVTFRCDPISEHNRLYWYRQTLGQGPEFLTYFQNEAQLEKSRLLSDRFSAERPKGSFSTLEIQRTEQGDSAMYLCASSLDVLMETQYFGPGTRLLVL.

The chain links TRBV7-9 to TRBJ1-1; perhaps TRBD1 as D (6 bases). The V gene's germline CDR1 is SEHNR and CDR2 FQNEAQ (reference sequence). Trimming cost V 10 bases and J 5 bases, with 14 bases left between them. The length of the CDR3 is 12 residues. The DNA for the CDR3 is TGTGCCACACGGGACACCCAAACTGAAGCTTTCTTT. Encoded protein: CATRDTQTEAFF.

The genes are TRBV28 and TRBJ1-2; perhaps TRBD1 as D (6 bases). There are 14 residues in the CDR3. Germline-derived CDR1 and CDR2 are MDHEN and SYDVKM. V lost 4 bases and J lost 1, with 10 bases in between. The CDR3: CASSSGRGNYGYTF. CDR3 nucleotide sequence: TGTGCCAGCAGTTCGGGCAGGGGTAACTATGGCTACACCTTC.

The genes are TRBV4-3 and TRBJ2-3, with D perhaps TRBD2 (6 bases). CDR3 length: 15 residues. V was clipped by 5 bases and J by 0 bases, with 12 bases between them. CDR1 is LGHNA, CDR2 YSLEER, per germline. In DNA, the CDR3 is TGCGCCAGCAGCTCCAGGGACTTTAGCACAGATACGCAGTATTTT. This encodes CASSSRDFSTDTQYF.

The rearrangement links TRBV7-9 to TRBJ2-2; D is undetermined. Trimming left V 10 bases short and J 1 base short, with 10 bases between. The CDR3 is made up of 13 amino acids. The germline gives CDR1 SEHNR, CDR2 FQNEAQ (reference sequence). The CDR3 region is CAMGTLNTGELFF. The CDR3 coding sequence is TGTGCCATGGGCACCCTGAACACCGGGGAGCTGTTTTTT.

This clone has just a few counts. This chain connects TRBV11-2 to TRBJ2-3; possibly TRBD1 or TRBD2 for D (5 bases each). CDR3 length: 16 residues. Trimming took off 0 bases at V and 6 bases at J, with 16 bases between the two ends. Looked up from germline, CDR1 is SGHAT and CDR2 is FQNNGV. The CDR3 DNA follows: TGTGCCAGCAGCTTAGATATCTCCGGGGCCTTCGATACGCAGTATTTT. Translating gives CASSLDISGAFDTQYF. The full variable domain, its missing parts supplied by reference TRBV11-2 and TRBJ2-3, is EAGVAQSPRYKIIEKRQSVAFWCNPISGHATLYWYQQILGQGPKLLIQFQNNGVVDDSQLPKDRFSAERLKGVDSTLKIQPAKLEDSAVYLCASSLDISGAFDTQYFGPGTRLTVL.

As DNA, the CDR3 is TGTGCCACCAGCAGAGCTAGCACAGATACGCAGTATTTT. Residues: CATSRASTDTQYF. The rearrangement links TRBV15 to TRBJ2-3; D gene ambiguous. The CDR3 totals 13 residues. Trimming took off 1 base at V and 0 bases at J, with 2 bases between the two ends. The germline CDR1 and CDR2 sequences are LNHNV and YYDKDF (reference sequence).

This clone was counted between two and nine times. The CDR3, as DNA: TGCGCCAGCAGCTTAGCGGGACCTTCCTACGAGCAGTACTTC. Translation gives CASSLAGPSYEQYF. This rearrangement joins TRBV5-1 to TRBJ2-7; 7 positions agree with TRBD2. V was pared by 2 bases and J by 1 base, with 3 bases of the junction left unmatched. The CDR3 has 14 amino acids. CDR1 is SGHRS, CDR2 YFSETQ, per germline.

This chain links TRBV5-4 with TRBJ1-3; the match to TRBD1 covers 7 bases. Per the germline V gene, CDR1 is SGHNT and CDR2 is YYREEE (reference sequence). V lost 0 bases and J lost 4; bases outside the gene matches: 7. This CDR3 has 16 amino acids. The CDR3 nucleotides read TGTGCCAGCAGCTTGGGACAGGGTAAGAGGGGAAACACCATATATTTT. Its protein is CASSLGQGKRGNTIYF. The full variable domain, with the rest looked up from reference TRBV5-4 and TRBJ1-3, is ETGVTQSPTHLIKTRGQQVTLRCSSQSGHNTVSWYQQALGQGPQFIFQYYREEENGRGNFPPRFSGLQFPNYSSELNVNALELDDSALYLCASSLGQGKRGNTIYFGEGSWLTVV.

The chain combines TRBV5-4 with TRBJ2-2; D is tentatively TRBD1 or TRBD2 (5 bases each). This CDR3 has 13 residues. Trimming shortened V by 4 bases and J by 7 bases, and 11 bases separated the two germline ends. CDR1 and CDR2 (germline): SGHNT, YYREEE (reference sequence). The CDR3 region is CASSLGDHGELFF. CDR3 sequence (DNA): TGTGCCAGCAGCCTGGGGGATCACGGGGAGCTGTTTTTT.

The rearrangement links TRBV28 to TRBJ2-1; 9 nucleotides match TRBD1. The CDR3 runs 20 residues. Trimming cost V 3 bases and J 4 bases; bases outside gene matches: 19. The V gene's germline CDR1 is MDHEN and CDR2 SYDVKM. The CDR3 is CASSFPGQGLPNRGYNEQFF. DNA of the CDR3: TGTGCCAGCAGTTTTCCGGGACAGGGTCTCCCTAATCGCGGTTACAATGAGCAGTTCTTC.